The rows below give T cell receptor beta chains drawn from one sample of a study of Graves' ophthalmopathy and Graves' hyperthyroidism. TCRdb re-called the multiplex PCR reads through MiXCR, storing one row per CDR3 protein. The sample includes fewer than 600,000 distinct CDR3 sequences, around 15% of them seen just once. Sequencing was carried out using blood. The receptors come from a woman aged 25 to 45 with Graves' ophthalmopathy. Each CDR3 is given with its conserved first and last residue. The order of the fields is clone size, D gene, V gene, J gene, CDR3 DNA, CDR3 protein. The D gene is left open where the match is weak. Part of the rows lack a size; the others show once, few, many or a class for expanded clones.

NA	NA	TRBV6-1	TRBJ1-1	TGTGCCAGCAGTGAACTTGCCTTGGAAGAAGCTTTCTTT	CASSELALEEAFF
many	TRBD1	TRBV18	TRBJ2-7	TGTGCCAGCTCACCACCTCGAGGGACAGGGAATGGGTACGAGCAGTACTTC	CASSPPRGTGNGYEQYF
many	TRBD1	TRBV7-2	TRBJ2-7	TGTGCCAGCAGCTCTTCGGGACAGGGGATCGTAAGGTACTTC	CASSSSGQGIVRYF
many	NA	TRBV12-3/TRBV12-4	TRBJ2-7	TGTGCCAGCAGTTTTTCAGACTATTCCAACGAGCAGTACTTC	CASSFSDYSNEQYF
many	NA	TRBV7-8	TRBJ2-6	TGTGCCAGCAGCTTAGCCCGATGGGGAGGTGGGGCCAACGTCCTGACTTTC	CASSLARWGGGANVLTF
many	TRBD1	TRBV7-3	TRBJ1-3	TGTGCCAGCAGCCTGACAGGGGTCGCTGGAAACACCATATATTTT	CASSLTGVAGNTIYF
few	TRBD1	TRBV28	TRBJ1-2	TGTGCCAGCAGTTTACGGGGCAGGGGGAACTATGGCTACACCTTC	CASSLRGRGNYGYTF
many	NA	TRBV2	TRBJ2-2	TGTGCCAGCAGGTTCCAGACAGGGAACACCGGGGAGCTGTTTTTT	CASRFQTGNTGELFF
NA	NA	TRBV10-3	TRBJ1-2	TGTGCCACCTCTAATTGGGACGGTGGATTCTATGGCTACACCTTC	CATSNWDGGFYGYTF
NA	TRBD1	TRBV11-2	TRBJ1-2	TGTGCCAGTAGCTTAGGCAACCGGGACAGGGGGCTGAGTAGCTATGGCTACAGCTTC	CASSLGNRDRGLSSYGYSF
many	TRBD2	TRBV20-1	TRBJ2-7	TGCAGTGCTGATACCCTCCGGGGGGGGCAGTACTTC	CSADTLRGGQYF
few	NA	TRBV20-1	TRBJ2-6	TGCAGTGCTAGTAAAGGGCCTTACTCGGGGGCCAACGTCCTGACTTTC	CSASKGPYSGANVLTF
many	NA	TRBV5-1	TRBJ1-6	TGCGCCAGCAGCCCTGGGGTATCCAGGGACAAGCCCCTCCACTTT	CASSPGVSRDKPLHF
many	NA	TRBV24-1	TRBJ2-5	TGTGCCACCAGTGCAACGCAAGAGACCCAGTACTTC	CATSATQETQYF
many	NA	TRBV20-1	TRBJ2-7	TGCAGTGCTCCAGCGGACAGCCGCTACGAGCAGTACTTC	CSAPADSRYEQYF
many	NA	TRBV12-3/TRBV12-4	TRBJ2-2	TGTGCCAGCAGTTTCAGGGGTTTTGGGGAGCTGTTTTTT	CASSFRGFGELFF
NA	TRBD1	TRBV7-8	TRBJ1-1	TGTGCCAGCAGCTTTGGAGGGACAGGGGTTGGGTCTTTCTTT	CASSFGGTGVGSFF
NA	TRBD2	TRBV11-2	TRBJ2-7	TGTGCCAGCCGATCCTCTAGCGGGAGTTACGAGCAGTACTTC	CASRSSSGSYEQYF
many	NA	TRBV28	TRBJ1-2	TGTGCCAGCAGTTTCTTAGGGGGAAATGGCTACACCTTC	CASSFLGGNGYTF
many	NA	TRBV7-2	TRBJ1-6	TGTGCCAGCAGCTTAAAGGGGGGACGCTATAATTCACCCCTCCACTTT	CASSLKGGRYNSPLHF
many	NA	TRBV10-3	TRBJ1-1	TGTGCCATCAGAAAGGACCGTGTGAACACTGAAGCTTTCTTT	CAIRKDRVNTEAFF
many	TRBD2	TRBV24-1	TRBJ2-2	TGTGCCACCGATTGGCCTCTAGCGGAGGACACCGGGGAGCTGTTTTTT	CATDWPLAEDTGELFF
many	TRBD2	TRBV28	TRBJ2-2	TGTGCCAGCAGACCGAGCGGGGGGGCTGGGACCGGGGAGCTGTTTTTT	CASRPSGGAGTGELFF
many	TRBD1	TRBV6-5	TRBJ2-7	TGTGCCAGCAGTTTATCCGACAGGGCGACCTACGAGCAGTACTTC	CASSLSDRATYEQYF
many	TRBD2	TRBV7-9	TRBJ2-5	TGTGCCAGCAGCTTATTGGAGCGGGGTGAAGAGACCCAGTACTTC	CASSLLERGEETQYF
many	TRBD1	TRBV7-3	TRBJ2-7	TGTGCCAGCAGCTTAAAGGGACAGGGGTTTTACGAGCAGTACTTC	CASSLKGQGFYEQYF
many	TRBD1	TRBV10-3	TRBJ2-7	TGTGCCATCACTCCGTCTGGGGCAGGGGGCTCCTACGAGCAGTACTTC	CAITPSGAGGSYEQYF
many	NA	TRBV2	TRBJ1-6	TGTGCCAGCAGGGCGGACTATAATTCACCCCTCCACTTT	CASRADYNSPLHF
many	NA	TRBV27	TRBJ1-6	TGTGCCAGCAGTTTTTCGGCGGGGGCCGGTAATTCACCCCTCCACTTT	CASSFSAGAGNSPLHF
NA	NA	TRBV29-1	TRBJ1-1	TGCAGCGTTGAGAGACCGTTGAACACTGAAGCTTTCTTT	CSVERPLNTEAFF
many	TRBD1	TRBV4-1	TRBJ2-5	TGCGCCAGCAGCCAAGCCGGGACAGGGGGTGGAGAGACCCAGTACTTC	CASSQAGTGGGETQYF
NA	NA	TRBV5-1	TRBJ2-5	TGCGCCAGCAGCTTCAGACGGCGGGGCCAAGAGACCAAGTACTTC	CASSFRRRGQETKYF
NA	NA	TRBV28	TRBJ1-6	TGTGCCAGCAGTTTCGGGGGAACCGGTTCACCCCTCCACTTT	CASSFGGTGSPLHF
many	TRBD1	TRBV15	TRBJ1-1	TGTGCCACCAGCGGCGACAGGGGGCCGCGGACTGAAGCTTTCTTT	CATSGDRGPRTEAFF
many	NA	TRBV6-1	TRBJ2-5	TGTGCCAGCAGAGACGGACAGACGAGGCAAGAGACCCAGTACTTC	CASRDGQTRQETQYF
few	TRBD2	TRBV7-2	TRBJ2-7	TGTGCCAGCAGCGCTCTAGCGGGGGCCTACGAGCAGTACTTC	CASSALAGAYEQYF
many	NA	TRBV12-3/TRBV12-4	TRBJ2-6	TGTGCCAGCAGTTCTAGACAGTCGTGGGGGGCCAACGTCCTGACTTTC	CASSSRQSWGANVLTF